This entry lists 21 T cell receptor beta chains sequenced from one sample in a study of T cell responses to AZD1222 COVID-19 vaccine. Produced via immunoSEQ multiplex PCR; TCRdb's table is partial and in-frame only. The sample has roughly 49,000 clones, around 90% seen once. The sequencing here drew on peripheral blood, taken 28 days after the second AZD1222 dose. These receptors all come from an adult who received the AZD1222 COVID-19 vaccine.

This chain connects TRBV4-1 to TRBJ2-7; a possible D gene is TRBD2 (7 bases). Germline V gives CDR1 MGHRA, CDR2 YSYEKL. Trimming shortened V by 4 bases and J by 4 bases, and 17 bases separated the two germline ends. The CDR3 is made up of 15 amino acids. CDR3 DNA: TGCGCCAGCAGCCCCCGAGGGGGGGCTCGGTACGAGCAGTACTTC. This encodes CASSPRGGARYEQYF.

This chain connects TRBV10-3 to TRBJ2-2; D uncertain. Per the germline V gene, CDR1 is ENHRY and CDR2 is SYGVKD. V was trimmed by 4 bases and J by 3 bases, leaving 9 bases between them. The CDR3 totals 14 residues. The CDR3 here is CAISVRSDTGELFF. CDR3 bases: TGTGCCATCAGTGTTCGTTCGGACACCGGGGAGCTGTTTTTT.

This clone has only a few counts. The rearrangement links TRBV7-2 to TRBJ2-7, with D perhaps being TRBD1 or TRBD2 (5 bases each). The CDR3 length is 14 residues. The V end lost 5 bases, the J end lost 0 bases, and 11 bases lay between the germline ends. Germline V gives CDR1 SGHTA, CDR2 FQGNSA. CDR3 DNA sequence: TGTGCCAGCAGCCGGGACGTTCGCTCCTACGAGCAGTACTTC. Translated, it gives CASSRDVRSYEQYF.

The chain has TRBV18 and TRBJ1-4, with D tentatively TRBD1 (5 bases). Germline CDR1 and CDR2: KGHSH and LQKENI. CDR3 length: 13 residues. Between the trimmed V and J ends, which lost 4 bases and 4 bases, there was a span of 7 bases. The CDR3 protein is CASSRGINEKLFF. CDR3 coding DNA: TGTGCCAGCTCACGGGGGATTAATGAAAAACTGTTTTTT. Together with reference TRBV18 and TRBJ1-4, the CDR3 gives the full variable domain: NAGVMQNPRHLVRRRGQEARLRCSPMKGHSHVYWYRQLPEEGLKFMVYLQKENIIDESGMPKERFSAEFPKEGPSILRIQQVVRGDSAAYFCASSRGINEKLFFGSGTQLSVL.

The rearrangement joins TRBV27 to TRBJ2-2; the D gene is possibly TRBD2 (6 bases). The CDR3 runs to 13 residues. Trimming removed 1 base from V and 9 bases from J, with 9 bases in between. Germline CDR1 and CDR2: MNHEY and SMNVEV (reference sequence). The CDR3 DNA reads TGTGCCAGCAGTTTATGGGGAGGAAGGGAGCTGTTTTTT. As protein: CASSLWGGRELFF.

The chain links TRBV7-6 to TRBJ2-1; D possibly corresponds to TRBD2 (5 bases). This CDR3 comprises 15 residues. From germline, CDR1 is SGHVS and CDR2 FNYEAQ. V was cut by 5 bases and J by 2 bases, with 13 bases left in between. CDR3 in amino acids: CASSDPGGPYNEQFF. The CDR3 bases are TGTGCCAGCAGCGACCCAGGAGGCCCCTACAATGAGCAGTTCTTC.

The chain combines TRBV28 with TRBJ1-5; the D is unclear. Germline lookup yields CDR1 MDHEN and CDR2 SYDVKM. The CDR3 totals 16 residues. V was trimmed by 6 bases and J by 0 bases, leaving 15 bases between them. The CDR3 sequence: CASRDQRDYSNQPQHF. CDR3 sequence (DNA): TGTGCCAGCAGGGATCAGAGAGATTATAGCAATCAGCCCCAGCATTTT.

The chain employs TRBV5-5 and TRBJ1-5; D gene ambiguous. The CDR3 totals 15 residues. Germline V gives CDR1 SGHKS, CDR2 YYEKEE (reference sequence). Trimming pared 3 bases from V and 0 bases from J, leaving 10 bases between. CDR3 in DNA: TGTGCCAGCAGCTGGCTTGGTGGTAGCAATCAGCCCCAGCATTTT. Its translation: CASSWLGGSNQPQHF.

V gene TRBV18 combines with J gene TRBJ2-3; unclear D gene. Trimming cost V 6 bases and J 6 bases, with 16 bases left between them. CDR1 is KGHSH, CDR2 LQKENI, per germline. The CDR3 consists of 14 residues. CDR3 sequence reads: CASSLGPLRDTQYF. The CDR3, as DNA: TGTGCCAGCTCCTTGGGCCCTCTCAGGGATACGCAGTATTTT.

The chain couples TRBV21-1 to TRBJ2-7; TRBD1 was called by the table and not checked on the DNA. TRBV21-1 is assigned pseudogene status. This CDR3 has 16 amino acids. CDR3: CASSPPSRDSSYEQYF. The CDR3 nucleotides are TGTGCCAGCAGCCCACCCTCTCGGGACAGTTCCTACGAGCAGTACTTC.

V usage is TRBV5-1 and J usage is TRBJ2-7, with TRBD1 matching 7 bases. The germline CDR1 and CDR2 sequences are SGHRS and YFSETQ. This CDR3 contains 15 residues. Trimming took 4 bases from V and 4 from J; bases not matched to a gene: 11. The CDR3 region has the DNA TGCGCCAGCAGCCCCACCCCCGACAGGGAATACGAGCAGTACTTC. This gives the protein CASSPTPDREYEQYF.

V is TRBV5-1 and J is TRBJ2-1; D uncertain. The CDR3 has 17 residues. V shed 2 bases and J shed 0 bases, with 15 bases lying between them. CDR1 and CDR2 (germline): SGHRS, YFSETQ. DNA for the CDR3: TGCGCCAGCAGCTTAACGGTACCCTTAAGCTCCTACAATGAGCAGTTCTTC. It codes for CASSLTVPLSSYNEQFF.

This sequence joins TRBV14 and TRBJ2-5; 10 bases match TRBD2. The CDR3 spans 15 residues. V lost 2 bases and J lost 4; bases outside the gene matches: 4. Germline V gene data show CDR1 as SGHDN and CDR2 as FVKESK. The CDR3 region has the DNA TGTGCCAGCAGCCAAACTAGCGGGATAGGAGAGACCCAGTACTTC. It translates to CASSQTSGIGETQYF.

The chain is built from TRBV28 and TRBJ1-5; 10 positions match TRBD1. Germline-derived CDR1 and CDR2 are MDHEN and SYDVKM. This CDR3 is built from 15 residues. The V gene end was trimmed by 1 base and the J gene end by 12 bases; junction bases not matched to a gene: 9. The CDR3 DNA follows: TGTGCCAGCAGTTTATACGGACAGGGGGTTGGAAACCAGCATTTT. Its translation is CASSLYGQGVGNQHF.

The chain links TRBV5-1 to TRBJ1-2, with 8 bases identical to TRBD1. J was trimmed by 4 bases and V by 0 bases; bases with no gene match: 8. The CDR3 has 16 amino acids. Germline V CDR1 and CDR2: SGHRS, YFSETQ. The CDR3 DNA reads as TGCGCCAGCAGCTTGGGGGGACAGGCCCGACTCTATGGCTACACCTTC. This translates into CASSLGGQARLYGYTF.

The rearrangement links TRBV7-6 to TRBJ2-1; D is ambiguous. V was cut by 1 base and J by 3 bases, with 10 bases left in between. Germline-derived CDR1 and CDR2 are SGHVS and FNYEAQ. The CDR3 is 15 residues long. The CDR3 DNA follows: TGTGCCAGCAGCTTAGGGGGTGGGAACTACAATGAGCAGTTCTTC. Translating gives CASSLGGGNYNEQFF.

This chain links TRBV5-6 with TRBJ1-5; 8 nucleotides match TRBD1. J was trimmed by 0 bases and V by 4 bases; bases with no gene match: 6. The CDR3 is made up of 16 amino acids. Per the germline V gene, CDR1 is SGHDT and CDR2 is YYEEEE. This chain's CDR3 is CASSAQGASSNQPQHF. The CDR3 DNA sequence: TGTGCCAGCAGCGCGCAGGGGGCGTCTAGCAATCAGCCCCAGCATTTT.

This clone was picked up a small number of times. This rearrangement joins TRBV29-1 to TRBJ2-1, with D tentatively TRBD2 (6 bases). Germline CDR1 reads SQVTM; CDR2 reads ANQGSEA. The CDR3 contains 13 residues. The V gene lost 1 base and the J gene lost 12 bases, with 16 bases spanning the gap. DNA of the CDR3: TGCAGCGTTGAAGTGGTCCCCGGGAGAGGGCAGTTCTTC. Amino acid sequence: CSVEVVPGRGQFF.

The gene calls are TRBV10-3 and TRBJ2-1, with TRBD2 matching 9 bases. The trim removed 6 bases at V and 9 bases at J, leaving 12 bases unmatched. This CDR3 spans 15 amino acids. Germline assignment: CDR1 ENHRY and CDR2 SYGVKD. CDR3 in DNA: TGTGCCATCAGGGGAATTAGCGGGAGTAGGGGTGAGCAGTTCTTC. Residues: CAIRGISGSRGEQFF.

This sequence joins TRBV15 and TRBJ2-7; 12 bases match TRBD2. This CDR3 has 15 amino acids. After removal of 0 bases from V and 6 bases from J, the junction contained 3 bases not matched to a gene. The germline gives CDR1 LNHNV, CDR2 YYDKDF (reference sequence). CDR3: CATSRDRLAGAEQYF. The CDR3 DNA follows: TGTGCCACCAGCAGAGATCGACTAGCGGGAGCCGAGCAGTACTTC. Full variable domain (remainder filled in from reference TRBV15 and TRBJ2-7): DAMVIQNPRYQVTQFGKPVTLSCSQTLNHNVMYWYQQKSSQAPKLLFHYYDKDFNNEADTPDNFQSRRPNTSFCFLDIRSPGLGDTAMYLCATSRDRLAGAEQYFGPGTRLTVT.

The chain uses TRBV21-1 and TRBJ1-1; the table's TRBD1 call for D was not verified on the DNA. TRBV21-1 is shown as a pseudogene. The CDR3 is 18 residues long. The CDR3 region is CASSKEEARGRSNTEAFF. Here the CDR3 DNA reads TGTGCCAGCAGCAAAGAAGAGGCCAGGGGGCGGAGTAACACTGAAGCTTTCTTT.